Listed below are T cell receptor beta chains from one sample, sequenced in a study of monozygotic twins with inflammatory bowel disease. TCRdb reworked the 5' RACE reads into one entry per CDR3 protein, no DNA. Here the sample table reports approximately 400,000 distinct CDR3 sequences. The sample comprised blood. These receptors came from a human donor with ulcerative colitis or Crohn's disease, or a healthy co-twin of an affected twin (not recorded which). Both conserved end residues are part of each CDR3.

CDR3aa: CSADLIQGANYGYTF; v_gene: TRBV20-1; j_gene: TRBJ1-2
CDR3aa: CASSLAKGGTSYNEQFF; v_gene: TRBV5-5; j_gene: TRBJ2-1
CDR3aa: CASSLDPPGMNTGELFF; v_gene: TRBV5-1; j_gene: TRBJ2-2
CDR3aa: CSLIQGGKTEAFF; v_gene: TRBV20-1; j_gene: TRBJ1-1
CDR3aa: CASSGEFGNEQFF; v_gene: TRBV2; j_gene: TRBJ2-1
CDR3aa: CASSHPTGRGTSYEQYF; v_gene: TRBV12-3/TRBV12-4; j_gene: TRBJ2-7
CDR3aa: CASSQSQGTDQPQHF; v_gene: TRBV19; j_gene: TRBJ1-5
CDR3aa: CSAEGTDPSEKYF; v_gene: TRBV20-1; j_gene: TRBJ2-4
CDR3aa: CSANHPGLSYGYTF; v_gene: TRBV20-1; j_gene: TRBJ1-2
CDR3aa: CASRPGLVLGTDTQYF; v_gene: TRBV5-6; j_gene: TRBJ2-3
CDR3aa: CASIRGGNEQFF; v_gene: TRBV7-2; j_gene: TRBJ2-1
CDR3aa: CASSLGFEPNSPLHF; v_gene: TRBV5-1; j_gene: TRBJ1-6
CDR3aa: CASSLNGAGGNQPQHF; v_gene: TRBV7-9; j_gene: TRBJ1-5
CDR3aa: CASSLGAEGGWTDTQYF; v_gene: TRBV7-2; j_gene: TRBJ2-3
CDR3aa: CASSETSGSDTQYF; v_gene: TRBV5-6; j_gene: TRBJ2-3
CDR3aa: CSARTAEYGYTF; v_gene: TRBV20-1; j_gene: TRBJ1-2
CDR3aa: CSARTGVESGNTIYF; v_gene: TRBV20-1; j_gene: TRBJ1-3
CDR3aa: CASSPTGQGDQPQHF; v_gene: TRBV7-9; j_gene: TRBJ1-5
CDR3aa: CSARRFDGGKQETQYF; v_gene: TRBV20-1; j_gene: TRBJ2-5
CDR3aa: CASSTPRVLNTEAFF; v_gene: TRBV19; j_gene: TRBJ1-1
CDR3aa: CSASWWDRAAYNEQFF; v_gene: TRBV20-1; j_gene: TRBJ2-1
CDR3aa: CASSSTVGGATEAFF; v_gene: TRBV7-2; j_gene: TRBJ1-1
CDR3aa: CASSFVAGELFF; v_gene: TRBV12-3/TRBV12-4; j_gene: TRBJ2-2
CDR3aa: CSVVQGNPDTQYF; v_gene: TRBV29-1; j_gene: TRBJ2-3
CDR3aa: CASSWTDEQFF; v_gene: TRBV5-1; j_gene: TRBJ2-1
CDR3aa: CASSFGGGSYNEQFF; v_gene: TRBV5-1; j_gene: TRBJ2-1
CDR3aa: CSAQDSMGGNTIYF; v_gene: TRBV20-1; j_gene: TRBJ1-3
CDR3aa: CASSLHTGERGEQYF; v_gene: TRBV11-3; j_gene: TRBJ2-7
CDR3aa: CATLAGWNEQFF; v_gene: TRBV30; j_gene: TRBJ2-1
CDR3aa: CASSLVPGQGPQYF; v_gene: TRBV12-3/TRBV12-4; j_gene: TRBJ2-5
CDR3aa: CASTSDRETQYF; v_gene: TRBV12-3/TRBV12-4; j_gene: TRBJ2-5
CDR3aa: CASRRADQETQYF; v_gene: TRBV10-1; j_gene: TRBJ2-5
CDR3aa: CSARRELAGLSSYNEQFF; v_gene: TRBV20-1; j_gene: TRBJ2-1
CDR3aa: CASSLERGPGELFF; v_gene: TRBV7-6; j_gene: TRBJ2-2
CDR3aa: CATDAGPCYNSPLHF; v_gene: TRBV5-1; j_gene: TRBJ1-6
CDR3aa: CASTPGPFEGDGYTF; v_gene: TRBV27; j_gene: TRBJ1-2
CDR3aa: CASSVDSSYNSPLHF; v_gene: TRBV5-4; j_gene: TRBJ1-6
CDR3aa: CSALRDSASYEQYF; v_gene: TRBV20-1; j_gene: TRBJ2-7
CDR3aa: CASSSDLDRFTYEQYF; v_gene: TRBV5-1; j_gene: TRBJ2-7
CDR3aa: CASSDPGTARYTF; v_gene: TRBV6-1; j_gene: TRBJ1-2
CDR3aa: CASSLAVMGGSSSYNEQFF; v_gene: TRBV7-2; j_gene: TRBJ2-1
CDR3aa: CASSLHSETQYF; v_gene: TRBV2; j_gene: TRBJ2-5
CDR3aa: CASSLRTGGLTEAFF; v_gene: TRBV5-1; j_gene: TRBJ1-1
CDR3aa: CASWPSGILTDTQYF; v_gene: TRBV28; j_gene: TRBJ2-3
CDR3aa: CASSVALGSGQETQYF; v_gene: TRBV9; j_gene: TRBJ2-5
CDR3aa: CSVEAARDYGYTF; v_gene: TRBV29-1; j_gene: TRBJ1-2
CDR3aa: CASRVREAKTQYF; v_gene: TRBV27; j_gene: TRBJ2-5
CDR3aa: CASSPEPGPREEKLFF; v_gene: TRBV5-4; j_gene: TRBJ1-4
CDR3aa: CAWSWSTGHDTEAFF; v_gene: TRBV30; j_gene: TRBJ1-1
CDR3aa: CASSRQGGIKNIQYF; v_gene: TRBV11-2; j_gene: TRBJ2-4
CDR3aa: CASSPPRGIAYEQYF; v_gene: TRBV6-1; j_gene: TRBJ2-7
CDR3aa: CASSIDRDEAYEQYF; v_gene: TRBV5-5; j_gene: TRBJ2-7
CDR3aa: CASSPDGGMNTEAFF; v_gene: TRBV6-4; j_gene: TRBJ1-1
CDR3aa: CASSLIQGLGGELFF; v_gene: TRBV7-2; j_gene: TRBJ2-2